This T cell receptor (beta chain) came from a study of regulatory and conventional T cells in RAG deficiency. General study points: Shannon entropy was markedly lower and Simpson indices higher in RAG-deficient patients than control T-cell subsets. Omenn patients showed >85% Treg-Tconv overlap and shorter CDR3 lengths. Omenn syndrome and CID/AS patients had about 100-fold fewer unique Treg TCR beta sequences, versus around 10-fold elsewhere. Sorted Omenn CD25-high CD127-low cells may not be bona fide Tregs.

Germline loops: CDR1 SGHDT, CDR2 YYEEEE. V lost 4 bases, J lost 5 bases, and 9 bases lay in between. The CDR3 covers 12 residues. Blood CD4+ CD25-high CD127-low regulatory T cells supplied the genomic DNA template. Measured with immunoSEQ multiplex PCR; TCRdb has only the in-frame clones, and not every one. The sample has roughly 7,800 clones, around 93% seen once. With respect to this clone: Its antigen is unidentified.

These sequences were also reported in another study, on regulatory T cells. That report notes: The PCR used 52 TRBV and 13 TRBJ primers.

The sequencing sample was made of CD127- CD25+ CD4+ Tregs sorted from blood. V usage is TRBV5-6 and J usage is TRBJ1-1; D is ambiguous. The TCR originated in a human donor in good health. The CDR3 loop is CASSLRVTEAFF. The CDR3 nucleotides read TGTGCCAGCAGCCTTCGGGTTACTGAAGCTTTCTTT.